This TCR beta chain was sequenced for a study of T cells after somatic rescue of genetic block. Sequenced by immunoSEQ multiplex PCR; TCRdb stores in-frame clones only, minus some. The sample holds about 67,000 clones, about 91% seen once. V was shortened by 2 bases and J by 2 bases, with 9 bases between the two germline ends. The CDR3 extends over 15 amino acids. The germline CDR1 and CDR2 sequences are SEHNR and FQNEAQ (reference sequence). Material: peripheral blood mononuclear cells (PBMCs). The source is a man aged 35 to 55. The V and J genes are TRBV7-9 and TRBJ2-2, with TRBD1 as a possible D gene (5 bases). CDR3 in DNA: TGTGCCAGCAGCTTAAGGCAGGGTAACACCGGGGAGCTGTTTTTT. It yields the protein CASSLRQGNTGELFF.